This TCR beta chain was retrieved from a study of cytomegalovirus exposure and HLA in healthy donors. Broader study findings: V- and J-gene trimming in TCR beta was tied to a missense DCLRE1C variant by an analysis performed later. Versus the roughly 670-donor mean, an Asian-associated ancestry cluster reportedly showed fewer N-insertions in a later analysis.

Germline V gene sequence: CDR1 MNHEY, CDR2 SVGAGI. CDR3 size: 14 residues. With V trimmed by 6 bases and J by 6 bases, 10 bases remained unmatched. The PCR had 60 Vbeta and 13 Jbeta primers. Profiling relied on immunoSEQ multiplex PCR, and the TCRdb table lists in-frame clones only, not all of them. The data contain 120,000 or so clones, about 15% of them singletons. Comment on this clone: The antigen is unknown.

The material sequenced was PBMCs. V and J are TRBV6-5 and TRBJ2-7, with 8 bases fitting TRBD2. This TCR was recovered from a female donor in good health and CMV-seropositive. CDR3 amino acids: CASSQPGLEGEQYF. The CDR3 nucleotides read TGTGCCAGCAGCCAACCGGGACTAGAAGGCGAGCAGTACTTC.